This TCR beta chain appears in the sequencing data of a study of OX40 agonist ivuxolimab in advanced cancers. Broader study findings: CD4+ and CD8+ blood T cells expanded clonally by week 6 at 0.1 to 3.0 mg/kg.

Profiled with immunoSEQ multiplex PCR; TCRdb holds only in-frame clones, not every one. This table holds about 98,000 clones, 90% to 95% found once. The CDR3 sequence is 13 residues long. Trimming stripped 4 bases from V and 3 bases from J, with 10 bases between. Germline values: CDR1 SGHRS, CDR2 YFSETQ. On this clone itself: Its antigen is not identified.

V usage is TRBV5-1 and J usage is TRBJ2-5; D uncertain. The sample in question was CD4+ or CD8+ T cells sorted from blood, obtained in a trial of the OX40 agonist ivuxolimab. This receptor was identified in an adult with an advanced solid tumor such as melanoma, head and neck, liver or kidney cancer. DNA for the CDR3: TGCGCCAGCAGCCTGGAACGCAAAGAGACCCAGTACTTC. This translates into CASSLERKETQYF.